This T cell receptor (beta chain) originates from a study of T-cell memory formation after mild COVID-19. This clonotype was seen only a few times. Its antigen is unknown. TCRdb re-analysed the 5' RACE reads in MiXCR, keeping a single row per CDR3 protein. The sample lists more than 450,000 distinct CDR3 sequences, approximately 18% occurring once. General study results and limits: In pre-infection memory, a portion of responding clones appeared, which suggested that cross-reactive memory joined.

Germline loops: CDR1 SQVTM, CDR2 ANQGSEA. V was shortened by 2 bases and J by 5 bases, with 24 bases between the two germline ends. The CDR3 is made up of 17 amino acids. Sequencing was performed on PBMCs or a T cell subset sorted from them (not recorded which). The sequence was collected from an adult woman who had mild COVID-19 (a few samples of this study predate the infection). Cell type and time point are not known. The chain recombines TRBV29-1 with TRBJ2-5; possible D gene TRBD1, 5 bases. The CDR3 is CSVELYLRTGTTETQYF. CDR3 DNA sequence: TGCAGCGTTGAACTCTATCTGCGAACAGGTACCACGGAGACCCAGTACTTC.